This paragraph reports one TCR beta chain. This sample was taken from a study of T cell responses to AZD1222 COVID-19 vaccine. Sequencing was performed with immunoSEQ multiplex PCR; in TCRdb, only in-frame clones are kept and a portion is missing. The table records about 110,000 clones, about 91% of them present only once. Germline CDR1 reads DFQATT; CDR2 reads SNEGSKA (reference sequence). The CDR3 is 8 amino acids. The chain carries TRBV20-1 and TRBJ1-1, with D unresolved. The sequence was collected from an adult who received the AZD1222 COVID-19 vaccine. The sample in question was peripheral blood, obtained 28 days after the second AZD1222 dose. CDR3 region: CSTPEAFF. The CDR3 DNA follows: TGCAGCACTCCCGAAGCTTTCTTT.